This T cell receptor beta chain originates from a study of molecular identifiers for immune sequencing clone quantification. Overall study context: Replicates involved a five-way split of RNA from about 20,000 or 100,000 naive CD8 cells, with sequencing of four. Findings and limits, study-wide: Clones carrying above 20 RNA copies accounted for over 99% of effector molecules, under 1% in naive cells.

Preparation methods for the bulk TCR libraries were those previously described, with listed TCR primers. TCRdb processed the PCR reads anew with MiXCR; each CDR3 protein has one entry. The sample consists of roughly 93,000 distinct CDR3 sequences, 15% to 20% of them appearing once. Naive CD8 T cells underwent sorting with the CD8+CD4-CCR7+CD45RA+ definition. This clonotype was found many times. What it recognizes is unknown. Sample: naive CD8+ T cells from blood, with Jurkat cell RNA spiked in. Subset reported: FACS-sorted CD8+CD4-CCR7+CD45RA+ naive T cells. The TCR was taken from a human donor in good health. Some libraries in this study had Jurkat cell RNA spiked in.

CDR3 region: CASSLAPHNEQFF. The CDR3 region has the DNA TGTGCCAGCAGCTTAGCTCCGCACAATGAGCAGTTCTTC. This sequence joins TRBV7-2 and TRBJ2-1; D is unclear. The germline gives CDR1 SGHTA, CDR2 FQGNSA. V was trimmed by 0 bases and J by 5 bases, leaving 5 bases between them. The CDR3 contains 13 residues.